The present T cell receptor beta chain was sequenced within a study of lymphopenia after photon versus proton radiotherapy. V was pared by 8 bases and J by 9 bases, with 17 bases between. CDR3 length: 13 residues. The V gene's germline CDR1 is MNHEY and CDR2 SMNVEV (reference sequence). Profiled with immunoSEQ multiplex PCR; TCRdb holds only in-frame clones, not every one. The table has fewer than 30,000 clones, over 80% seen once. The source material was peripheral blood, sampled from a patient treated with photon-based radiotherapy. The chain carries TRBV27 and TRBJ2-1; D possibly matches TRBD1 or TRBD2 (6 bases each). This TCR was sampled from a woman aged 45-60 years with pancreatic cancer. The CDR3 DNA sequence: TGTGCCAGCGACCGGAGGGGGAGCGGTGAGCAGTTCTTC. This sequence encodes CASDRRGSGEQFF.